This T cell receptor (beta chain) was recovered during a study of blood T cell repertoires in COVID-19 (dated by TCRdb to the early 2020s). Notes on the research overall: Samples from collaborators originated in the United States, Italy and Spain and spanned both the acute and convalescent phases of COVID-19. The prospective study material was composed of cDNA or gDNA derived from T cells, B-cell-depleted T cells, or PBMCs. The dataset comprised deeply sampled blood TCRbeta repertoires from subjects exposed to, actively infected with, or recovered from COVID-19. The repertoires were made available in a free public database intended to serve as a resource for research on the immune response to SARS-CoV-2. Samples were obtained from the ongoing ImmuneRACE study (first 160 participants) and from 950 to 1,500 subjects provided by 6 global collaborators. A de-identified subject ID, COVID-19 status, age in years and sex were almost always included in the sample metadata. HLA class I and class II types, where available, came from metadata supplied by the sample provider rather than from assay-based typing.

The immunoSEQ Assay, a bias-controlled multiplex PCR, was used to amplify TCRbeta CDR3 regions from genomic DNA. The published analysis was carried out like this. The number of nucleated cells in each sample was estimated from the amplification of reference gene primers within the assay. To quantify the absolute abundance of each unique TCRbeta CDR3 rearrangement, sequence reads were collapsed and filtered. For each sample, productive Simpson clonality was calculated as the square root of Simpson's diversity index across productive rearrangements. Imported from immuneACCESS, the table was reduced by TCRdb to in-frame sequences with V and J called. These copies leave out some clones; in studies compared against another copy, an unresolved V gene accounts for under half, and the cause of the remainder is not known. From that table come the V and J calls and clone size; the DNA was used to work out D and trimming. The sample table shows about 220,000 clones, and over 70% are seen once. Under 8.5% of the sample goes to the ten largest clones.

Overall study results and their limits: How much clinical and demographic metadata was included differed by source and by participant, and the metadata was provided uncurated.

The collaborating institutions used their own protocols to collect whole blood in K2EDTA tubes. For TCRbeta analysis, collaborators shipped samples as frozen whole blood, isolated PBMCs, or DNA extracted from either of those sample types. Points on this clone: No cognate antigen has been identified for it. Base qualities are not recorded, but no much larger clone differs from it by a single base.

Sequenced sample: peripheral blood. The clonotype originates from a woman between 70 and 85 years old with acute or convalescent COVID-19.

The CDR3 protein: CASSLGGGRGDTQYF. The DNA reads as follows: TGTGCCAGCAGCTTAGGAGGGGGCAGGGGGGATACGCAGTATTTT. The V and J segments used are TRBV11-2 and TRBJ2-3, with 7 bases matching TRBD1. From a lookup of the germline V gene, CDR1 and CDR2 are SGHAT and FQNNGV. Relative to germline, V is missing 1 base and J is missing 6 bases, with 7 bases of the junction outside any gene match. The CDR3, from cysteine to phenylalanine, totals 15 residues. Only the CDR3 region is kept as DNA, spanning 45 bases read in frame from base 1.